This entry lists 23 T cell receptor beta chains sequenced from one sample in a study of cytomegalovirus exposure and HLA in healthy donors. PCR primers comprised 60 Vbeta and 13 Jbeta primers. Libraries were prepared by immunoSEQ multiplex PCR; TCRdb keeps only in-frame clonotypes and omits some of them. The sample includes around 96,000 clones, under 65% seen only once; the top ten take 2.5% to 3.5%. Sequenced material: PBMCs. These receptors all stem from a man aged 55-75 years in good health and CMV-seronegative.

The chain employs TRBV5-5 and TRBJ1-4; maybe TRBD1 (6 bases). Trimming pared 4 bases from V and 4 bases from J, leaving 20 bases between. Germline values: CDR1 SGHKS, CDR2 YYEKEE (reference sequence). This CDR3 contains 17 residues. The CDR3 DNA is TGTGCCAGCAGCCTTCATTTATCAGGGGCCCTTAATGAAAAACTGTTTTTT. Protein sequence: CASSLHLSGALNEKLFF.

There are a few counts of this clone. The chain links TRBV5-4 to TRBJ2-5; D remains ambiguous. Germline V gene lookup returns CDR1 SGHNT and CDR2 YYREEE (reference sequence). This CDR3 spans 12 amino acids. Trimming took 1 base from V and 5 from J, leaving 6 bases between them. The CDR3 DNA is TGTGCCAGCAGCTTGCAATTCGAGACCCAGTACTTC. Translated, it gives CASSLQFETQYF.

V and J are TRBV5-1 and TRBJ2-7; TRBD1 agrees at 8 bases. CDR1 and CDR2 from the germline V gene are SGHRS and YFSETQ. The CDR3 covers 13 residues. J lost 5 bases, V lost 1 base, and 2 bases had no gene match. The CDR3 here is CASSLQGADEQYF. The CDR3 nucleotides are TGCGCCAGCAGCTTGCAGGGGGCAGACGAGCAGTACTTC.

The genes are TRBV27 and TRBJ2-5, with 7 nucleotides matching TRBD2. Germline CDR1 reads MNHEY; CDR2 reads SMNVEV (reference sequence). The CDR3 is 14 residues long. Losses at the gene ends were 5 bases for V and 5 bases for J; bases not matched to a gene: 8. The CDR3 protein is CASSPMGGLETQYF. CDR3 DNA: TGTGCCAGCAGTCCGATGGGAGGGTTGGAGACCCAGTACTTC.

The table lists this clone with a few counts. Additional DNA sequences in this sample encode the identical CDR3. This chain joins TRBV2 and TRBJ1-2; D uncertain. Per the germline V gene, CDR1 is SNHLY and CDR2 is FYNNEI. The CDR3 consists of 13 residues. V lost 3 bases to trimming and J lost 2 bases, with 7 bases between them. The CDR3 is CASSEGRNYGYTF. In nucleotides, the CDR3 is TGTGCCAGCAGTGAGGGCAGGAACTATGGCTACACCTTC. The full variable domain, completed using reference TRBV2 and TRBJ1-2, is EPEVTQTPSHQVTQMGQEVILRCVPISNHLYFYWYRQILGQKVEFLVSFYNNEISEKSEIFDDQFSVERPDGSNFTLKIRSTKLEDSAMYFCASSEGRNYGYTFGSGTRLTVV.

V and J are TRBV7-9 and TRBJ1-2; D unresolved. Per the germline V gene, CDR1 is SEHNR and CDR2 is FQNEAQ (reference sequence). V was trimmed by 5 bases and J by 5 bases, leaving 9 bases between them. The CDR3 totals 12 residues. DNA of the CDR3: TGTGCCAGCAGCCAGACACAGTATGGCTACACCTTC. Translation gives CASSQTQYGYTF.

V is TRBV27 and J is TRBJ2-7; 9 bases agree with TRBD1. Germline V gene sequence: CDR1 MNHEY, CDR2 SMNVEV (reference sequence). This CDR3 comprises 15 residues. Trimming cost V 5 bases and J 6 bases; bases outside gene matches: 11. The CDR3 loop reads CASSTGTGTRLEQYF. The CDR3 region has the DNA TGTGCCAGCAGTACCGGGACAGGGACTCGGCTCGAGCAGTACTTC.

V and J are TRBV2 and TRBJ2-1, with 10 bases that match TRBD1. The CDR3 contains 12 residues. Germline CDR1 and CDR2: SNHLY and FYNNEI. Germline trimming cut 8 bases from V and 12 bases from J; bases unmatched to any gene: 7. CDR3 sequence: CASGDRGRWQFF. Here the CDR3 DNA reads TGTGCCAGCGGCGACAGGGGGCGCTGGCAGTTCTTC.

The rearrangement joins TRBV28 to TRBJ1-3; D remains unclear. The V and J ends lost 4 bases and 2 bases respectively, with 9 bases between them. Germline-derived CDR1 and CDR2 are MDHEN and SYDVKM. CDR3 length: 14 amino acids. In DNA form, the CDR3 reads TGTGCCAGCAGTTCCGGAGGTACTGGAAACACCATATATTTT. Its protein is CASSSGGTGNTIYF.

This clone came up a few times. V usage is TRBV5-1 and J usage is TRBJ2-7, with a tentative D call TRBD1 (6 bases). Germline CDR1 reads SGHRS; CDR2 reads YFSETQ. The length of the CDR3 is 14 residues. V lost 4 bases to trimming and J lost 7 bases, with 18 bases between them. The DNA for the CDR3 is TGCGCCAGCAGCATGGACAGCCTAACGCCGGAGCAGTACTTC. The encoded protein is CASSMDSLTPEQYF.

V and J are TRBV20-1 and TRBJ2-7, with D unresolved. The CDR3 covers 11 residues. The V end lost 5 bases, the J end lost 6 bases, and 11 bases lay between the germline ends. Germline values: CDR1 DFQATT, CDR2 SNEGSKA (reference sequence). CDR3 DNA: TGCAGTGCTGCCCTATTGTCCGAGCAGTACTTC. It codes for CSAALLSEQYF.

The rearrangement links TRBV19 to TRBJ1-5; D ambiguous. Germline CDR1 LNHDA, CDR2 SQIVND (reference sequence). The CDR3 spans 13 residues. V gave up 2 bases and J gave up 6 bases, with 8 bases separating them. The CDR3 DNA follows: TGTGCCAGTAGTATATTTGAGGGTCAGCCCCAGCATTTT. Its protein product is CASSIFEGQPQHF.

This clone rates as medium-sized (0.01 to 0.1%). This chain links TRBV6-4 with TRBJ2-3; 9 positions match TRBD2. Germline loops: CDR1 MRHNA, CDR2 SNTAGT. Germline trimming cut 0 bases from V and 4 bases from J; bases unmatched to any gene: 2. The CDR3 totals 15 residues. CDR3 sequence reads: CASSDSAGGSDTQYF. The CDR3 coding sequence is TGTGCCAGCAGTGACTCAGCGGGAGGTTCAGATACGCAGTATTTT.

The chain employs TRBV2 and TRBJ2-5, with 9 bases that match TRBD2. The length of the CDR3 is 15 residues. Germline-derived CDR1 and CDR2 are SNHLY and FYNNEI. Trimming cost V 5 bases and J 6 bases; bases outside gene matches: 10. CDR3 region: CASSWGRGGGKTQYF. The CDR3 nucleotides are TGTGCCAGCAGTTGGGGGCGGGGGGGCGGGAAGACCCAGTACTTC.

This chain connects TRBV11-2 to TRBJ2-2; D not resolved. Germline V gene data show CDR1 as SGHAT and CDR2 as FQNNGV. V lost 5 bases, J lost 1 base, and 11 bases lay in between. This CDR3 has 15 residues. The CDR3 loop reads CASSIIPGNTGELFF. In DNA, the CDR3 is TGTGCCAGCAGCATAATTCCAGGGAACACCGGGGAGCTGTTTTTT.

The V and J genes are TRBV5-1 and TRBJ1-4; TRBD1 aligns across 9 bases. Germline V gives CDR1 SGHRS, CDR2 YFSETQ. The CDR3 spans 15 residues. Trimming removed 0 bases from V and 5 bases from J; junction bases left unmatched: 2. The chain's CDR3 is CASSLGGQGNEKLFF. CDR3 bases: TGCGCCAGCAGCTTGGGGGGACAGGGCAATGAAAAACTGTTTTTT.

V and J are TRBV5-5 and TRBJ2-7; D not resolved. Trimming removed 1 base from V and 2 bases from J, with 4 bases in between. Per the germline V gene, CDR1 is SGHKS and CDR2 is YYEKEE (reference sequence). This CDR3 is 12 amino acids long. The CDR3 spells CASSLTAYEQYF. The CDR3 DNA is TGTGCCAGCAGCTTGACAGCCTACGAGCAGTACTTC.

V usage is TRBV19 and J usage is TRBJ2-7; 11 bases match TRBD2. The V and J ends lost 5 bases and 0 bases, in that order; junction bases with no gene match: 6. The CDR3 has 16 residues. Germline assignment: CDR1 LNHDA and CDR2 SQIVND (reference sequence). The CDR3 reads CASSGGLAEFSYEQYF. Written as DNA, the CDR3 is TGTGCCAGTAGTGGGGGACTAGCGGAGTTCTCCTACGAGCAGTACTTC.

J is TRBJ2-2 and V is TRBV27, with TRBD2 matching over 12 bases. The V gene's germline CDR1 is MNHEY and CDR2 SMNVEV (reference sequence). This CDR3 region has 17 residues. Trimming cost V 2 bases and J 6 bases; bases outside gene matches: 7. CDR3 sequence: CASSLPKTSGGSGELFF. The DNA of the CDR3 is TGTGCCAGCAGTTTACCAAAGACTAGCGGGGGTTCCGGGGAGCTGTTTTTT.

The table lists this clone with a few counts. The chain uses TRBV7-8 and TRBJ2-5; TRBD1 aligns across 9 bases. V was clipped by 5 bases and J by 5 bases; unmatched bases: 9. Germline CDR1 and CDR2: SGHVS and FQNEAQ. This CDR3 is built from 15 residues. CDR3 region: CASSRRTGEVETQYF. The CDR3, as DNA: TGTGCCAGCAGCAGACGGACAGGGGAGGTGGAGACCCAGTACTTC.

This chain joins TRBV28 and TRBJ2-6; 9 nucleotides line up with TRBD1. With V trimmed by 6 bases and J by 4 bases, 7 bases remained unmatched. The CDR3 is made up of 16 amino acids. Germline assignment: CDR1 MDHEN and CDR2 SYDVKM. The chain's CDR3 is CASRRTGGAGANVLTF. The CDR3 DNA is TGTGCCAGCAGACGAACAGGGGGCGCGGGGGCCAACGTCCTGACTTTC. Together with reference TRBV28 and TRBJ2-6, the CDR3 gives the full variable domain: DVKVTQSSRYLVKRTGEKVFLECVQDMDHENMFWYRQDPGLGLRLIYFSYDVKMKEKGDIPEGYSVSREKKERFSLILESASTNQTSMYLCASRRTGGAGANVLTFGAGSRLTVL.

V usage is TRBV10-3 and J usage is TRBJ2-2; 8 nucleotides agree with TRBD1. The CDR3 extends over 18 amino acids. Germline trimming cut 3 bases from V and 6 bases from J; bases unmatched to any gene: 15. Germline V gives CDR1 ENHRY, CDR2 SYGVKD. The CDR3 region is CAISDQRGGQGSSGELFF. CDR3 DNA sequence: TGTGCCATCAGTGACCAACGGGGAGGACAGGGAAGTTCCGGGGAGCTGTTTTTT.

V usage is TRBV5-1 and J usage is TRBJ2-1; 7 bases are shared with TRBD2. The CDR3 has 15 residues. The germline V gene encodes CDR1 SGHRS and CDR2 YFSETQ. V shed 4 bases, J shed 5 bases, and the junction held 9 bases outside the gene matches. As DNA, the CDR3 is TGCGCCAGCAGCAATCCTAGCGGCAGTAACAATGAGCAGTTCTTC. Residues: CASSNPSGSNNEQFF.